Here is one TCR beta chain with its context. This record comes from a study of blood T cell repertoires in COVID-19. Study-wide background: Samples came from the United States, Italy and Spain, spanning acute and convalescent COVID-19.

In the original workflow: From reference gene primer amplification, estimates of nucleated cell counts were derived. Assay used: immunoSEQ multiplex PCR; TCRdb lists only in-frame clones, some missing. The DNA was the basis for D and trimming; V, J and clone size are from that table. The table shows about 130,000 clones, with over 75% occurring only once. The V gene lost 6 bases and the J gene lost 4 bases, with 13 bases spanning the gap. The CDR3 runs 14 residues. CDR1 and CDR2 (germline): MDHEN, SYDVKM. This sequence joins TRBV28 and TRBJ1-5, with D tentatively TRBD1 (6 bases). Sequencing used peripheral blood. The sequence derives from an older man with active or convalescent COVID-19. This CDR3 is CASRTGHQNQPQHF. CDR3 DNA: TGTGCCAGCAGAACGGGACACCAAAATCAGCCCCAGCATTTT.